One sample yielded the 16 T cell receptor beta chains listed below, sequenced in a study of cytomegalovirus exposure and HLA in healthy donors. It was with 60 Vbeta and 13 Jbeta primers that the PCR ran. The repertoire was sequenced with immunoSEQ multiplex PCR; TCRdb's copy has only in-frame clones and lacks some. The data contain about 160,000 clones, around 77% of them singletons. Material: PBMCs. These receptors were taken from a young man in good health and CMV-seropositive.

This clone was counted only a few times. The CDR3 loop is CASRRGRYEKLFF. In DNA, the CDR3 is TGTGCCAGCCGAAGGGGGCGGTATGAAAAACTGTTTTTT. V and J are TRBV14 and TRBJ1-4, with 7 bases matching TRBD1. This CDR3 is built from 13 residues. V lost 8 bases to trimming and J lost 6 bases; unmatched junction nucleotides: 6. Germline V CDR1 and CDR2: SGHDN, FVKESK.

This clone was detected once. The genes are TRBV7-8 and TRBJ1-1, with TRBD1 matching 10 bases. In germline, CDR1 is SGHVS, CDR2 FQNEAQ. The CDR3 runs 16 residues. V lost 4 bases to trimming and J lost 3 bases; unmatched junction nucleotides: 8. This CDR3 is CASSSPSGTGDTEAFF. DNA of the CDR3: TGTGCCAGCAGCTCACCTTCGGGGACAGGGGACACTGAAGCTTTCTTT.

J is TRBJ1-6 and V is TRBV2; 7 nucleotides match TRBD1. The CDR3 covers 13 residues. CDR1 SNHLY and CDR2 FYNNEI come from the germline V gene. Germline trimming cut 10 bases from V and 7 bases from J; bases unmatched to any gene: 7. CDR3 sequence: CAKRTGANSPLHF. DNA of the CDR3: TGTGCCAAGAGGACAGGAGCCAATTCACCCCTCCACTTT.

Here the CDR3 reads CASSMRTLYEQYF. In nucleotides, the CDR3 is TGCGCCAGCAGCATGAGGACACTCTACGAGCAGTACTTC. This chain connects TRBV5-1 to TRBJ2-7; a weak D match, TRBD1 (5 bases). Germline V CDR1 and CDR2: SGHRS, YFSETQ. V was pared by 4 bases and J by 3 bases, with 11 bases between. This CDR3 contains 13 residues.

In nucleotides, the CDR3 is TGCGCCAGCAGCCAAGATCGAGTGCTATACTCTAGCACAGATACGCAGTATTTT. It specifies CASSQDRVLYSSTDTQYF. V gene TRBV4-3 combines with J gene TRBJ2-3; D remains ambiguous. The V gene lost 0 bases and the J gene lost 0 bases, with 16 bases spanning the gap. Germline CDR1 and CDR2: LGHNA and YSLEER. This CDR3 is 18 amino acids long.

The rearrangement uses TRBV28 and TRBJ2-7, with D possibly TRBD1 on 6 matching bases. CDR1 is MDHEN, CDR2 SYDVKM, per germline. V was trimmed by 7 bases and J by 0 bases, leaving 10 bases between them. The CDR3 covers 13 residues. The CDR3 sequence is CASTRGGSYEQYF. The CDR3 nucleotides read TGTGCCAGCACACGAGGGGGCTCCTACGAGCAGTACTTC.

This clone has only a few counts. CDR3 region: CASSPELAVSYEQYF. The CDR3 nucleotides are TGTGCCAGCTCACCCGAACTAGCGGTCTCCTACGAGCAGTACTTC. The rearrangement links TRBV18 to TRBJ2-7; 8 positions match TRBD2. J was trimmed by 0 bases and V by 3 bases; bases with no gene match: 4. The germline V gene has CDR1 KGHSH and CDR2 LQKENI. The CDR3 consists of 15 residues.

A few counts support this clone. This sequence joins TRBV6-1 and TRBJ1-5; tentatively, D is TRBD1 (6 bases). Germline V gives CDR1 MNHNS, CDR2 SASEGT. The CDR3 is 14 residues long. With 8 bases removed from V and 2 bases from J, the gap between germline ends came to 13 bases. The DNA for the CDR3 is TGTGCCAGCCGACAGGTTTTTGGCAATCAGCCCCAGCATTTT. Its translation is CASRQVFGNQPQHF.

This clone was seen more than once but under ten times. One end of the junction does not line up with germline, which may come from a read error. The chain recombines TRBV5-1 with TRBJ1-5, with 9 bases that match TRBD1. CDR3 size: 13 residues. Germline loops: CDR1 SGHRS, CDR2 YFSETQ. The CDR3 coding sequence is TGCGCCAGCAGCTTGGGGGACAGGGCCCACGATAGGTTT. Protein product: CASSLGDRAHDRF.

The chain couples TRBV7-3 to TRBJ2-2; 7 nucleotides line up with TRBD2. Germline V gives CDR1 SGHTA, CDR2 FQGTGA. J was trimmed by 4 bases and V by 5 bases; bases with no gene match: 7. The CDR3 runs to 15 residues. DNA for the CDR3: TGTGCCAGCAGCCGAGCTAGCGGTTCCACCGGGGAGCTGTTTTTT. Its translation is CASSRASGSTGELFF.

The chain links TRBV19 to TRBJ2-7, with 12 bases identical to TRBD1. Per the germline V gene, CDR1 is LNHDA and CDR2 is SQIVND (reference sequence). The junction had 3 bases not matched to a gene; V was cut back by 5 bases and J by 4 bases. The CDR3 totals 14 residues. CDR3 nucleotide sequence: TGTGCCAGTAGTCCGGGACAGGGGGCGTACGAGCAGTACTTC. Translating it yields CASSPGQGAYEQYF.

The chain combines TRBV19 with TRBJ2-7; D is possibly TRBD1 (7 bases). The CDR3 contains 15 residues. Trimming removed 5 bases at V and 3 bases at J, with 17 bases between. Germline CDR1 reads LNHDA; CDR2 reads SQIVND (reference sequence). CDR3 region: CASSARQGGIYEQYF. The CDR3, as DNA: TGTGCCAGTAGTGCTCGACAGGGCGGGATCTACGAGCAGTACTTC.

This chain connects TRBV9 to TRBJ2-1, with D possibly being TRBD1 (7 bases). This CDR3 is 16 amino acids long. Trimming stripped 1 base from V and 4 bases from J, with 15 bases between. Germline loops: CDR1 SGDLS, CDR2 YYNGEE. CDR3 coding DNA: TGTGCCAGCAGCGTATTGGGCTCAGGGGGGTACAATGAGCAGTTCTTC. Translation: CASSVLGSGGYNEQFF.

The chain combines TRBV27 with TRBJ1-5, with no clear D. Trimming left V 6 bases short and J 1 base short, with 4 bases between. Germline lookup yields CDR1 MNHEY and CDR2 SMNVEV (reference sequence). The CDR3 contains 12 residues. CDR3 DNA sequence: TGTGCCAGCAGCCCGAGCAATCAGCCCCAGCATTTT. It yields the protein CASSPSNQPQHF.

This rearrangement joins TRBV11-2 to TRBJ2-3; TRBD1 is a possible D gene (5 bases). This CDR3 is 14 amino acids long. Trimming shortened V by 5 bases and J by 2 bases, and 11 bases separated the two germline ends. Per germline, CDR1 SGHAT and CDR2 FQNNGV. Here the CDR3 reads CASSDRSNTDTQYF. The CDR3 DNA reads TGTGCCAGCAGCGACAGAAGCAACACAGATACGCAGTATTTT.

The gene calls are TRBV7-9 and TRBJ2-1; TRBD2 agrees at 8 bases. V trimming: 2 bases; J trimming: 0 bases; junction bases outside the gene matches: 3. Germline-derived CDR1 and CDR2 are SEHNR and FQNEAQ (reference sequence). The CDR3 loop spans 16 amino acids. The CDR3, as DNA: TGTGCCAGCAGCTTACTAGCGGGCGCCTCCTACAATGAGCAGTTCTTC. Its translation is CASSLLAGASYNEQFF.